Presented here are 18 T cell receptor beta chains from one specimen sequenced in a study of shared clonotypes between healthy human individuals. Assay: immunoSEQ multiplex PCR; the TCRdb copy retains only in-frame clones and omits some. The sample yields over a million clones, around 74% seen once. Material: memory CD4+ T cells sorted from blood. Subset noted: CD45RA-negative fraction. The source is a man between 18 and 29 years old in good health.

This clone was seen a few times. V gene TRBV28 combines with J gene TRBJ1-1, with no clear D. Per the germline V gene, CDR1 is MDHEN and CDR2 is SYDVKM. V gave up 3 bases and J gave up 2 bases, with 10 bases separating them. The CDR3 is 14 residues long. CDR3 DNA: TGTGCCAGCAGTTTCGTAACAGCTAACACTGAAGCTTTCTTT. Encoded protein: CASSFVTANTEAFF.

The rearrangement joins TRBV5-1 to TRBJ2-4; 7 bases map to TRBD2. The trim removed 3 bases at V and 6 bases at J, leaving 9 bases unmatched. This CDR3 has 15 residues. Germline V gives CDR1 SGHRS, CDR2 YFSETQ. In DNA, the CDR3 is TGCGCCAGCAGCTCTACTGGAGCTAGCGGAAACATTCAGTACTTC. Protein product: CASSSTGASGNIQYF.

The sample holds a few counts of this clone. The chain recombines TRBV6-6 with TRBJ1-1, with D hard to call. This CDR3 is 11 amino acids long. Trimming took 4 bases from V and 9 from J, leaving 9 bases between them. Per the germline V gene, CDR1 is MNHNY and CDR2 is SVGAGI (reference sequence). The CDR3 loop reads CASSSSPQAFF. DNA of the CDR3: TGTGCCAGCAGTTCCTCGCCCCAAGCTTTCTTT.

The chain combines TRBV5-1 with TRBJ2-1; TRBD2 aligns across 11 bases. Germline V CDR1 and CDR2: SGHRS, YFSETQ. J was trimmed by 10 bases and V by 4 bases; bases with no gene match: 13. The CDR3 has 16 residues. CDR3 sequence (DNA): TGCGCCAGCAGCGCGACTAGCGGGAATCCAGGGTGGGAGCAGTTCTTC. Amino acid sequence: CASSATSGNPGWEQFF.

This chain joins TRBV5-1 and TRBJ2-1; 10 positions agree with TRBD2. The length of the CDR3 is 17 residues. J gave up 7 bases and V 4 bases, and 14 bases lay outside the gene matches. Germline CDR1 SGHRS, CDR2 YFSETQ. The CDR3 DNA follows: TGCGCCAGCAGCCCCTGGCCTAGCGGGGGCAGGGGGAATGAGCAGTTCTTC. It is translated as CASSPWPSGGRGNEQFF.

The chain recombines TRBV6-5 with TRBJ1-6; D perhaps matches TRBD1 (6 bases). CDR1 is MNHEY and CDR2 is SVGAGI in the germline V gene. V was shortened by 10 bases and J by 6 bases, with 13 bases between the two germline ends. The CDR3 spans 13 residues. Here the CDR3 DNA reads TGTGCCACCCGGAGAGGGGGTAATTCACCCCTCCACTTT. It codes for CATRRGGNSPLHF.

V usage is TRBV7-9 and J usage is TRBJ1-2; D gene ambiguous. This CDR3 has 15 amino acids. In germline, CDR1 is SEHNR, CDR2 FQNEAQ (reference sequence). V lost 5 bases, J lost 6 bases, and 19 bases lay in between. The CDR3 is CASSPQLGEFDGYTF. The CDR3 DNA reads TGTGCCAGCAGCCCTCAATTAGGCGAGTTCGATGGCTACACCTTC.

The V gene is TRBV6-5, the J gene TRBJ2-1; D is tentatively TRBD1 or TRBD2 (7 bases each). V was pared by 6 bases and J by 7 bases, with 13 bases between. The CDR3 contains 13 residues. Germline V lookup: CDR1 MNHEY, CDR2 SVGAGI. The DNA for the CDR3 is TGTGCCAGCAGCCCAGGGGGAGGGAATGAGCAGTTCTTC. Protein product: CASSPGGGNEQFF.

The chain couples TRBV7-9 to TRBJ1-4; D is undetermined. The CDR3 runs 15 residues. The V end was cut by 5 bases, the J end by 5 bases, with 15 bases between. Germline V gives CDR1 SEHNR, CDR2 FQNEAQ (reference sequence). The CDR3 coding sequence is TGTGCCAGCAGCCAAGACCAGAGGCAAAATGAAAAACTGTTTTTT. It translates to CASSQDQRQNEKLFF.

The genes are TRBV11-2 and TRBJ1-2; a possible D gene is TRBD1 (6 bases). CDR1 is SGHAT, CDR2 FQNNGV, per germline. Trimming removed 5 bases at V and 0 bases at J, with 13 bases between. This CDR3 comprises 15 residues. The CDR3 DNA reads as TGTGCCAGCAGCAAGAGGGGGGAATCTAACTATGGCTACACCTTC. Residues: CASSKRGESNYGYTF. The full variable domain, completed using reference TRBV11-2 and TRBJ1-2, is EAGVAQSPRYKIIEKRQSVAFWCNPISGHATLYWYQQILGQGPKLLIQFQNNGVVDDSQLPKDRFSAERLKGVDSTLKIQPAKLEDSAVYLCASSKRGESNYGYTFGSGTRLTVV.

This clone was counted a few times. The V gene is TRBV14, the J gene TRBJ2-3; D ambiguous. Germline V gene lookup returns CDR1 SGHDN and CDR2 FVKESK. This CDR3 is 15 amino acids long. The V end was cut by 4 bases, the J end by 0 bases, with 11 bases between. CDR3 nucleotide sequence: TGTGCCAGCAGCCGGTCAGTTCCTAGCACAGATACGCAGTATTTT. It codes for CASSRSVPSTDTQYF.

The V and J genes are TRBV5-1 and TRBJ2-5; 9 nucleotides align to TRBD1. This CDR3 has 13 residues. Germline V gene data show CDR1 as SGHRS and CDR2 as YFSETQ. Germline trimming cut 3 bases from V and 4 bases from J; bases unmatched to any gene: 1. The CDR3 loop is CASSSGQGETQYF. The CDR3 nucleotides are TGCGCCAGCAGCTCGGGACAGGGAGAGACCCAGTACTTC.

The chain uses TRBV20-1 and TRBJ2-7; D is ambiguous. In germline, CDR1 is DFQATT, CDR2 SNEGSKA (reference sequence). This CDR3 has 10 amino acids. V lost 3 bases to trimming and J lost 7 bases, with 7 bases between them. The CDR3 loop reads CSAREREQYF. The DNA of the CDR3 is TGCAGTGCTAGGGAACGGGAGCAGTACTTC.

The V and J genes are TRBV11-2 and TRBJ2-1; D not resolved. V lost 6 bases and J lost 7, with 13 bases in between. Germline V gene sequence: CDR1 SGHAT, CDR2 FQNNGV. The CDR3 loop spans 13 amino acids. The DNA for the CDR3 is TGTGCCAGCAGTACCTACCCCCGGAATGAGCAGTTCTTC. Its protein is CASSTYPRNEQFF.

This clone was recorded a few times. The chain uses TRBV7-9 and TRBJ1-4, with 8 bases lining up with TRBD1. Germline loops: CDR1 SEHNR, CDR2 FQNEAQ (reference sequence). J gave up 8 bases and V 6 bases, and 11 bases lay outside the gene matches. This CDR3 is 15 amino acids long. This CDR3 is CASSSNRGTGEKLFF. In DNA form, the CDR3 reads TGTGCCAGCAGTTCGAACAGGGGGACGGGGGAAAAACTGTTTTTT.

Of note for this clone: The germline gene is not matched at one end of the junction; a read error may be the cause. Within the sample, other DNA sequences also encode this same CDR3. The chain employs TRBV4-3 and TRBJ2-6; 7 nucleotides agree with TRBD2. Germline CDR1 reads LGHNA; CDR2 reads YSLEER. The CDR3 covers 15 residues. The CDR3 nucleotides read TGCGCCAGCAGTCAAGCGGGGACTGGGGCCAACGTCCTGACTTTC. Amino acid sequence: CASSQAGTGANVLTF.

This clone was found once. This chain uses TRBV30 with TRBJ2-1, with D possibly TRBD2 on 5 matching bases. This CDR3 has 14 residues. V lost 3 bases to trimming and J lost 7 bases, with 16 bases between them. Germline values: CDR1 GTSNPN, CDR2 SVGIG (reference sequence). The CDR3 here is CAWRTPGSINEQFF. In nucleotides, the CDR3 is TGTGCCTGGAGGACGCCGGGATCGATTAATGAGCAGTTCTTC. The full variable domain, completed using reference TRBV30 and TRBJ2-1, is SQTIHQWPATLVQPVGSPLSLECTVEGTSNPNLYWYRQAAGRGLQLLFYSVGIGQISSEVPQNLSASRPQDRQFILSSKKLLLSDSGFYLCAWRTPGSINEQFFGPGTRLTVL.

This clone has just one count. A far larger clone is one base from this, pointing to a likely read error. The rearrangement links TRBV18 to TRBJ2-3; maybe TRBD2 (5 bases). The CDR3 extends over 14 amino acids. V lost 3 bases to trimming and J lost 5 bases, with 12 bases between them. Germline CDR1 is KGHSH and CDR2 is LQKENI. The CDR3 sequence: CASSPGISRDTQYF. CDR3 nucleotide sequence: TGTGCCAGCTCACCCGGGATCTCCCGAGATACGCAGTATTTT. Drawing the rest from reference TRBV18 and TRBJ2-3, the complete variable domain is NAGVMQNPRHLVRRRGQEARLRCSPMKGHSHVYWYRQLPEEGLKFMVYLQKENIIDESGMPKERFSAEFPKEGPSILRIQQVVRGDSAAYFCASSPGISRDTQYFGPGTRLTVL.